These 12 T cell receptor beta chains were sequenced from one sample in a study of identical twins. TCRdb re-called the 5' RACE reads through MiXCR, storing one row per CDR3 protein. The table has some 630,000 distinct CDR3 sequences, 7.1% seen once. The same specimen was also included in a second study, on yellow fever vaccine responses in identical twins.

The sequenced sample was PBMCs. Source of these receptors: a woman between 18 and 29 years old in good health.

This clonotype came up a few times. This sequence joins TRBV25-1 and TRBJ2-1; 10 bases line up with TRBD2. V gave up 4 bases and J gave up 5 bases; unmatched junction bases: 5. This CDR3 region has 15 residues. Looked up from germline, CDR1 is MGHDK and CDR2 is SYGVNS. CDR3 amino acids: CASSGTSGNNNEQFF. The CDR3 DNA sequence: TGTGCCAGCAGTGGGACTAGCGGAAATAACAATGAGCAGTTCTTC.

The chain employs TRBV6-1 and TRBJ2-3; D ambiguous. Germline values: CDR1 MNHNS, CDR2 SASEGT. The length of the CDR3 is 14 residues. V was trimmed by 5 bases and J by 5 bases, leaving 14 bases between them. The CDR3 reads CASSPWVDKDTQYF. The DNA for the CDR3 is TGTGCCAGCAGTCCGTGGGTAGATAAAGATACGCAGTATTTT.

This clonotype was seen a few times. The V gene is TRBV14, the J gene TRBJ2-1; 8 nucleotides match TRBD2. The CDR3 spans 17 residues. V lost 0 bases, J lost 3 bases, and 7 bases stayed unmatched. Germline-derived CDR1 and CDR2 are SGHDN and FVKESK. Here the CDR3 reads CASSQDAGGAVYNEQFF. In nucleotides, the CDR3 is TGTGCCAGCAGCCAAGATGCCGGGGGGGCCGTCTACAATGAGCAGTTCTTC.

There are many counts of this clonotype. The genes are TRBV12-3 or TRBV12-4 and TRBJ2-2; the D is unclear. The CDR3 extends over 14 amino acids. Trimming took 5 bases from V and 2 from J, leaving 9 bases between them. The CDR3 region is CASSPRPNTGELFF. For the CDR3, the DNA is TGTGCCAGCAGTCCCCGACCAAACACCGGGGAGCTGTTTTTT.

Ten or more counts support this clonotype. The chain is built from TRBV5-6 and TRBJ2-3; TRBD2 matches at 7 bases. The germline CDR1 and CDR2 sequences are SGHDT and YYEEEE. V shed 1 base and J 0 bases; nucleotides not matched to a gene: 5. There are 16 residues in the CDR3. The CDR3 region has the DNA TGTGCCAGCAGCTTGCTCCCTAGCGGTAGCACAGATACGCAGTATTTT. Translation: CASSLLPSGSTDTQYF.

CDR3 coding DNA: TGTGCCAGCACCCAGACAGGGGCGAACACTGAAGCTTTCTTT. Its protein product is CASTQTGANTEAFF. The chain combines TRBV4-2 with TRBJ1-1; TRBD1 aligns across 8 bases. The J segment lost 1 base and the V segment lost 7 bases, leaving 5 bases of the junction unmatched. The CDR3 spans 14 residues. Germline V lookup: CDR1 LGHNA, CDR2 YNFKEQ.

This clonotype has ten or more counts. This chain links TRBV5-5 with TRBJ1-1; no reliable D call. Germline V CDR1 and CDR2: SGHKS, YYEKEE (reference sequence). CDR3 length: 15 amino acids. Trimming shortened V by 0 bases and J by 6 bases, and 15 bases separated the two germline ends. The CDR3 region is CASSLAVGVYAEAFF. The CDR3 DNA is TGTGCCAGCAGCTTGGCGGTCGGGGTCTACGCTGAAGCTTTCTTT.

This clonotype was detected many times. V is TRBV28 and J is TRBJ2-1; D may be TRBD1 (6 bases). The CDR3 length is 14 residues. V was shortened by 3 bases and J by 7 bases, with 13 bases between the two germline ends. Germline CDR1 and CDR2: MDHEN and SYDVKM. This CDR3 reads CASSFPDRRNEQFF. CDR3 bases: TGTGCCAGCAGTTTCCCCGACAGGAGAAATGAGCAGTTCTTC.

Ten or more counts support this clonotype. V is TRBV28 and J is TRBJ2-2, with D perhaps matching TRBD2 (6 bases). The V gene's germline CDR1 is MDHEN and CDR2 SYDVKM. This CDR3 spans 15 amino acids. V lost 6 bases and J 3 bases, leaving 14 bases between the germline ends. The CDR3, as DNA: TGTGCCAGCAGCCCCGGGACTCAACACACCGGGGAGCTGTTTTTT. This encodes CASSPGTQHTGELFF.

This clonotype was counted a few times. The chain employs TRBV3-1 and TRBJ2-7, with D possibly TRBD2 on 6 matching bases. The germline V and J ends were trimmed by 1 base and 0 bases, with 7 bases remaining between them. Per germline, CDR1 LGHDT and CDR2 YNNKEL (reference sequence). This CDR3 has 14 amino acids. In DNA, the CDR3 is TGTGCCAGCAGCCAAGCGGGAGCCTCCTACGAGCAGTACGTC. This encodes CASSQAGASYEQYV.

This chain joins TRBV5-1 and TRBJ1-4; tentative D call: TRBD1 (5 bases). Trimming removed 3 bases from V and 0 bases from J, with 9 bases in between. CDR1 is SGHRS, CDR2 YFSETQ, per germline. This CDR3 is 15 amino acids long. The CDR3 sequence: CASSSPTATNEKLFF. As DNA, the CDR3 is TGCGCCAGCAGCTCACCGACAGCAACTAATGAAAAACTGTTTTTT.

The chain employs TRBV6-5 and TRBJ2-1, with 8 nucleotides matching TRBD2. The CDR3 consists of 18 residues. V shed 6 bases and J 4 bases; nucleotides not matched to a gene: 17. CDR1 is MNHEY and CDR2 is SVGAGI in the germline V gene. For the CDR3, the DNA is TGTGCCAGCAGCAACTCGGGGGGGAGATCGCGGGGGTACAATGAGCAGTTCTTC. As protein: CASSNSGGRSRGYNEQFF.